The 9 T cell receptor beta chains listed next were all sequenced from one sample in a study of graft-versus-host responses after intestinal transplantation. Sequencing used immunoSEQ multiplex PCR; TCRdb keeps in-frame clones, though not all of them. This sample has 20,000 to 25,000 clones; 50% to 65% occur once, and the top ten carry over 0.9%. The material was alloreactive CD4+ T cells from a mixed lymphocyte reaction culture, obtained before intestinal transplant. The subset was: CFSE-low proliferating T cells sorted from roughly 6-day pre-transplant mixed lymphocyte reaction (GvH or HvG direction). These TCRs come from a human patient who received an intestinal transplant.

This clone was counted between two and nine times. The rearrangement joins TRBV27 to TRBJ2-7; 7 bases map to TRBD2. The germline V gene encodes CDR1 MNHEY and CDR2 SMNVEV (reference sequence). The CDR3 contains 13 residues. V lost 0 bases and J lost 7; bases outside the gene matches: 3. The CDR3 reads CASSLSVGGEQYF. In DNA, the CDR3 is TGTGCCAGCAGTTTATCGGTCGGGGGGGAGCAGTACTTC.

This chain uses TRBV5-6 with TRBJ2-1; TRBD1 matches 9 bases. From germline, CDR1 is SGHDT and CDR2 YYEEEE. This CDR3 region has 17 residues. V lost 4 bases and J lost 4; bases outside the gene matches: 12. The CDR3 coding sequence is TGTGCCAGCAGCCCCTCTAGACGACAGGGGGGGTACAATGAGCAGTTCTTC. This encodes CASSPSRRQGGYNEQFF.

This clone was picked up a small number of times. The chain uses TRBV5-1 and TRBJ2-7; 7 bases agree with TRBD2. Germline-derived CDR1 and CDR2 are SGHRS and YFSETQ. This CDR3 comprises 16 residues. Trimming took 0 bases from V and 2 from J; bases not matched to a gene: 8. CDR3 DNA sequence: TGCGCCAGCAGCTTGGGGGCGGGAGTGGATACCTACGAGCAGTACTTC. It is translated as CASSLGAGVDTYEQYF.

V and J are TRBV2 and TRBJ2-1, with 8 bases aligning to TRBD2. From germline, CDR1 is SNHLY and CDR2 FYNNEI. The CDR3 contains 16 residues. The ends lost 4 bases at V and 7 bases at J; junction bases unmatched: 12. This CDR3 reads CASSARSGRGQNEQFF. The DNA of the CDR3 is TGTGCCAGCAGTGCAAGAAGCGGGAGAGGTCAAAATGAGCAGTTCTTC.

This clone has just a few counts. The rearrangement joins TRBV6-5 to TRBJ1-1, with D perhaps TRBD1 (5 bases). The CDR3 is made up of 14 amino acids. Deletions cut 5 bases from V and 3 bases from J, with 13 bases between. Germline V gene data show CDR1 as MNHEY and CDR2 as SVGAGI. Written as DNA, the CDR3 is TGTGCCAGCAGTAGAAGCAGGGCAGACACTGAAGCTTTCTTT. As protein: CASSRSRADTEAFF.

J is TRBJ2-7 and V is TRBV2; D unresolved. CDR1 is SNHLY, CDR2 FYNNEI, per germline. V lost 4 bases and J 6 bases, leaving 13 bases between the germline ends. The CDR3 is 13 residues long. Here the CDR3 reads CASSGGSRTEQYF. The DNA of the CDR3 is TGTGCCAGCAGTGGAGGAAGCAGAACCGAGCAGTACTTC.

In this sample, this clone turned up a few times. The V call is TRBV7-3, the J call TRBJ2-2; maybe TRBD1 (6 bases). The CDR3 runs to 15 residues. Per the germline V gene, CDR1 is SGHTA and CDR2 is FQGTGA. V lost 5 bases to trimming and J lost 3 bases, with 13 bases between them. The CDR3 spells CASSPQGLDTGELFF. In DNA form, the CDR3 reads TGTGCCAGCAGCCCACAGGGCCTGGACACCGGGGAGCTGTTTTTT.

The chain has TRBV6-6 and TRBJ1-5; no firm D call. V was trimmed by 0 bases and J by 8 bases, leaving 5 bases between them. The CDR3 runs to 12 residues. CDR1 and CDR2 (germline): MNHNY, SVGAGI (reference sequence). CDR3 sequence: CASSYSVEPQHF. For the CDR3, the DNA is TGTGCCAGCAGTTACTCCGTTGAGCCCCAGCATTTT.

This clone was seen more than once but under ten times. The rearrangement links TRBV30 to TRBJ2-7; 7 nucleotides agree with TRBD1. With V trimmed by 0 bases and J by 3 bases, 8 bases remained unmatched. CDR1 is GTSNPN, CDR2 SVGIG, per germline (reference sequence). CDR3 length: 15 amino acids. The CDR3 loop reads CAWSVQTGWYYEQYF. The CDR3 DNA reads TGTGCCTGGAGTGTACAGACAGGGTGGTACTACGAGCAGTACTTC.